The rows below give T cell receptor beta chains drawn from one sample of a study of cytomegalovirus exposure and HLA in healthy donors. The repertoire was sequenced with immunoSEQ multiplex PCR; TCRdb's copy has only in-frame clones and lacks some. The table lists around 50,000 clones, around 80% of them singletons. The specimen sequenced was PBMCs. All receptors come from a man aged 25-40 years in good health and CMV-seropositive. The CDR3 runs from the conserved cysteine through the conserved F or W. The D gene is left open where the match is weak. Not all rows give a size; the values are once, few, many and, for expanded clones, a class.

d_gene | j_gene | v_gene | abundance | CDR3aa | CDR3nt
NA | TRBJ1-2 | TRBV4-1 | NA | CASLLPNYGYTF | TGCGCCAGCCTTCTCCCCAACTATGGCTACACCTTC
NA | TRBJ2-6 | TRBV7-8 | NA | CASNPIRTSGANVLTF | TGTGCCAGCAACCCAATCCGAACCTCTGGGGCCAACGTTCTGACTTTC
NA | TRBJ2-6 | TRBV7-3 | once | CASSFSPSGANVLTF | TGTGCCAGCAGCTTTTCCCCCTCCGGGGCCAACGTCCTGACTTTC
NA | TRBJ2-2 | TRBV5-1 | NA | CASSLDYGSANTGELFF | TGCGCCAGCAGCTTGGACTACGGAAGTGCGAACACCGGGGAGCTGTTTTTT
NA | TRBJ1-1 | TRBV5-8 | NA | CASSFDPRTLSEAFF | TGTGCCAGCAGCTTCGACCCCCGGACATTGTCAGAAGCTTTCTTT
TRBD1 | TRBJ1-6 | TRBV28 | NA | CASTFVGGQENSPLHF | TGTGCCAGCACCTTCGTTGGGGGACAGGAAAATTCACCCCTCCACTTT
NA | TRBJ2-2 | TRBV7-9 | NA | CASSFQGGASGELFF | TGTGCCAGCAGCTTCCAAGGGGGGGCCAGCGGGGAGCTGTTTTTT
NA | TRBJ2-5 | TRBV7-3 | NA | CASSSGGAGKTQYF | TGTGCCAGCAGCTCCGGAGGTGCGGGAAAGACCCAGTACTTC
NA | TRBJ1-1 | TRBV28 | NA | CAAGGQGGGQHTEAFF | TGTGCCGCCGGTGGGCAGGGAGGCGGGCAGCACACTGAAGCTTTCTTT
NA | TRBJ1-6 | TRBV13 | NA | CASSLGGDPLSGYNSPLHF | TGTGCCAGCAGCTTAGGCGGAGACCCCCTCTCGGGCTATAATTCACCCCTCCACTTT
TRBD1 | TRBJ1-2 | TRBV10-3 | NA | CASRRTGGDGYTF | TGTGCCAGCCGACGGACAGGGGGCGATGGCTACACCTTC
TRBD1 | TRBJ2-7 | TRBV11-2 | NA | CASRWTGTGGGYEQYF | TGTGCCAGCAGGTGGACCGGGACAGGGGGAGGCTACGAGCAGTACTTC
NA | TRBJ1-2 | TRBV6-1 | few | CASSEVPDRLNNYGYTF | TGTGCCAGCAGTGAAGTGCCGGACAGACTTAATAACTATGGCTACACCTTC
NA | TRBJ2-2 | TRBV7-2 | NA | CASSARRGNTGELFF | TGTGCCAGCTCGGCCAGGAGGGGTAACACCGGGGAGCTGTTTTTT
TRBD2 | TRBJ2-3 | TRBV27 | NA | CASRRTGGLTDTQYF | TGTGCCAGCAGGCGAACGGGGGGGTTGACAGATACGCAGTATTTT
NA | TRBJ2-7 | TRBV30 | once | CAWSSPRGRYEQYF | TGTGCCTGGAGCTCCCCCAGGGGCCGTTACGAGCAGTACTTC
NA | TRBJ2-7 | TRBV7-2 | once | CASSPRTRYYEQYF | TGTGCCAGCAGCCCGAGGACTCGTTACTACGAGCAGTACTTC
NA | TRBJ1-5 | TRBV6-5 | NA | CASRPGGKGPQHF | TGTGCCAGCCGGCCGGGAGGAAAAGGGCCCCAGCATTTT
NA | TRBJ2-7 | TRBV20-1 | NA | CSASGFDEQYF | TGCAGTGCTTCAGGGTTCGACGAGCAGTACTTC
TRBD1 | TRBJ1-1 | TRBV7-6 | NA | CASSYQAGGNTEAFF | TGTGCCAGCAGCTACCAGGCAGGGGGGAACACTGAAGCTTTCTTT
NA | TRBJ1-2 | TRBV7-3 | NA | CASSLGEGPYGYTF | TGTGCCAGCAGCTTAGGAGAGGGTCCCTATGGCTACACCTTC
NA | TRBJ2-6 | TRBV27 | once | CASSSLPGTGANVLTF | TGTGCCAGCAGTTCCCTACCAGGGACTGGGGCCAACGTCCTGACTTTC
NA | TRBJ1-1 | TRBV10-3 | NA | CAISEVRWVNTEAFF | TGTGCCATCAGTGAGGTGCGGTGGGTGAACACTGAAGCTTTCTTT
NA | TRBJ1-1 | TRBV6-5 | few | CASSADVLTEAFF | TGTGCCAGCAGCGCGGATGTTCTCACTGAAGCTTTCTTT
NA | TRBJ2-2 | TRBV7-8 | NA | CASSLASRDTGELFF | TGTGCCAGCAGCTTAGCCAGCCGGGACACCGGGGAGCTGTTTTTT
NA | TRBJ2-1 | TRBV5-1 | many | CASSLFRGGTSNEQFF | TGCGCCAGCAGCTTATTTAGGGGGGGAACGAGTAATGAGCAGTTCTTC
TRBD2 | TRBJ2-3 | TRBV5-1 | once | CASSLVSGGALDTQYF | TGCGCCAGCAGCTTGGTGAGCGGGGGGGCCTTAGATACGCAGTATTTT
NA | TRBJ2-2 | TRBV6-5 | NA | CASSRGTVNTGELFF | TGTGCCAGCAGCCGCGGGACAGTGAACACCGGGGAGCTGTTTTTT
NA | TRBJ2-3 | TRBV11-2 | NA | CASSISRDTQYF | TGTGCCAGCAGTATTAGTCGAGATACGCAGTATTTT
TRBD1 | TRBJ1-5 | TRBV30 | NA | CAWSGGQPFSNQPQHF | TGTGCCTGGAGTGGGGGACAGCCTTTTAGCAATCAGCCCCAGCATTTT
TRBD2 | TRBJ2-7 | TRBV6-5 | NA | CASSYGWRGGNYEQYF | TGTGCCAGCAGTTACGGTTGGCGGGGGGGCAACTACGAGCAGTACTTC
NA | TRBJ2-7 | TRBV6-4 | NA | CASSLGTFYEQYF | TGTGCCAGCAGTCTAGGGACTTTTTACGAGCAGTACTTC
TRBD2 | TRBJ2-5 | TRBV7-9 | NA | CASSLLRGGLETQYF | TGTGCCAGCAGCTTACTACGGGGGGGCTTAGAGACCCAGTACTTC
NA | TRBJ1-4 | TRBV10-3 | NA | CAISDPVGTNEKLFF | TGTGCCATCAGTGACCCGGTGGGCACTAATGAAAAACTGTTTTTT
NA | TRBJ1-2 | TRBV2 | NA | CASSEVSVLYGYTF | TGTGCCAGCAGTGAAGTCAGCGTACTCTATGGCTACACCTTC
NA | TRBJ2-1 | TRBV10-1 | NA | CASSDRTGSFGNEQFF | TGCGCCAGCAGTGACAGAACAGGGTCTTTCGGGAATGAGCAGTTCTTC
TRBD1 | TRBJ1-6 | TRBV5-6 | few | CASSSGDSPLISPLHF | TGTGCCAGCAGCTCGGGGGACAGTCCTCTAATTTCACCCCTCCACTTT
TRBD1 | TRBJ1-1 | TRBV6-5 | NA | CASSYLDRGTEAFF | TGTGCCAGCAGTTACCTTGACAGGGGCACTGAAGCTTTCTTT
NA | TRBJ1-1 | TRBV29-1 | once | CSVDRDMNTEAFF | TGCAGCGTTGATAGGGACATGAACACTGAAGCTTTCTTT
NA | TRBJ1-1 | TRBV7-3 | few | CASSLGGISGTEAFF | TGTGCCAGCAGCTTGGGGGGAATCTCAGGCACTGAAGCTTTCTTT
TRBD1 | TRBJ2-7 | TRBV10-1 | once | CAKDARDRVDYEQYF | TGCGCCAAAGACGCAAGGGACAGGGTGGACTACGAGCAGTACTTC
TRBD1 | TRBJ1-5 | TRBV2 | NA | CASSGTGTQPQHF | TGTGCCAGCAGTGGGACAGGGACTCAGCCCCAGCATTTT
TRBD2 | TRBJ2-3 | TRBV5-4 | NA | CASSLTSGGTDTQYF | TGTGCCAGCAGCTTGACTAGCGGGGGCACAGATACGCAGTATTTT
TRBD1 | TRBJ1-5 | TRBV9 | NA | CASSVGGTEYSNQPQHF | TGTGCCAGCAGCGTAGGGGGGACAGAGTATAGCAATCAGCCCCAGCATTTT
NA | TRBJ2-7 | TRBV5-5 | NA | CASSLAGNYEQYF | TGTGCCAGCAGCTTGGCCGGGAACTACGAGCAGTACTTC
NA | TRBJ1-1 | TRBV9 | NA | CASSVALGTEAFF | TGTGCCAGCAGCGTAGCTCTAGGAACTGAAGCTTTCTTT
NA | TRBJ2-1 | TRBV9 | NA | CASSVRIVYNEQFF | TGTGCCAGCAGCGTAAGAATAGTTTACAATGAGCAGTTCTTC
NA | TRBJ1-2 | TRBV4-1 | few | CASSQEGVASSVNYGYTF | TGCGCCAGCAGCCAAGAAGGAGTGGCCAGTTCAGTTAACTATGGCTACACCTTC
TRBD2 | TRBJ2-7 | TRBV9 | NA | CASSGAGGTYEQYF | TGTGCCAGCAGCGGAGCGGGGGGAACTTACGAGCAGTACTTC
NA | TRBJ2-7 | TRBV5-1 | NA | CASTDLGSSYEQYF | TGCGCCAGCACCGACCTAGGTTCATCCTACGAGCAGTACTTC